This T cell receptor beta chain was documented in a study of cytomegalovirus exposure and HLA in healthy donors. Researchers ran the PCR with 60 Vbeta and 13 Jbeta primers. TCRdb's table, derived via immunoSEQ multiplex PCR, lists solely in-frame clones and lacks some. In total, the table holds 75,000 to 85,000 clones. The V end lost 3 bases, the J end lost 1 base, and 18 bases lay between the germline ends. CDR1 MDHEN and CDR2 SYDVKM come from the germline V gene. The CDR3 loop spans 17 amino acids. The V gene is TRBV28, the J gene TRBJ1-1; no clear D gene. This clonotype was sampled from a man in his late teens or twenties in good health and CMV-seropositive. Input material: PBMCs. DNA for the CDR3: TGTGCCAGCAGTTTGAGAACGGGTGGCGTAAAGAACACTGAAGCTTTCTTT. As protein: CASSLRTGGVKNTEAFF.